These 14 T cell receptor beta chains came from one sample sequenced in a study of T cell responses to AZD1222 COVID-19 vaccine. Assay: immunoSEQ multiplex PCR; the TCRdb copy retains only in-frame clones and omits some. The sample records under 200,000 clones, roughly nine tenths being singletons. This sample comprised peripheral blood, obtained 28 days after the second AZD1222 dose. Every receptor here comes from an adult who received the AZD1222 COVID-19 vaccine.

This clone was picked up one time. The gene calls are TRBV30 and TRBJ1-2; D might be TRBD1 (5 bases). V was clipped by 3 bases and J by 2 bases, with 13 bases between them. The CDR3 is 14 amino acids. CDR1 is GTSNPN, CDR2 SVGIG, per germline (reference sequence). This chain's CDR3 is CAWRYSRENYGYTF. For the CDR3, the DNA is TGTGCCTGGAGGTACTCCAGGGAAAACTATGGCTACACCTTC.

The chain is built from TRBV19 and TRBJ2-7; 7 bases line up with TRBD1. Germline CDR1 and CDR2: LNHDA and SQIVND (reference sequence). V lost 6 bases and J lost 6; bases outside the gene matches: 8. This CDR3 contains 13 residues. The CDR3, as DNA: TGTGCCAGTAGCACTATCTGGACAGGCGAGCAGTACTTC. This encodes CASSTIWTGEQYF.

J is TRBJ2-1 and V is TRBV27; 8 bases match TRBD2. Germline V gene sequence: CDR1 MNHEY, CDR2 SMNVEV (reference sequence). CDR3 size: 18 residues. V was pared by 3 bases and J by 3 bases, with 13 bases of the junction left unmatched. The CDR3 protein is CASSFPPTHAGGYNEQFF. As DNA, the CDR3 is TGTGCCAGCAGTTTTCCACCTACCCACGCGGGAGGCTACAATGAGCAGTTCTTC.

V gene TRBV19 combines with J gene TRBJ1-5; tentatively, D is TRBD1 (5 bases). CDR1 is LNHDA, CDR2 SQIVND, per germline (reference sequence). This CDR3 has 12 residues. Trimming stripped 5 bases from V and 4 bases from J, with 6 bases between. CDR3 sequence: CASSYRNQPQHF. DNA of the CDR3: TGTGCCAGTAGTTACAGGAATCAGCCCCAGCATTTT.

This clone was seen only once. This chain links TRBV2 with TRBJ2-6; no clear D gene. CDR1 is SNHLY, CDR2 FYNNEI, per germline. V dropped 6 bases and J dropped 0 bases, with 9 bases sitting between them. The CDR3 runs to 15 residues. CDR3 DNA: TGTGCCAGCAGGGCCAGTAGCTCTGGGGCCAACGTCCTGACTTTC. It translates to CASRASSSGANVLTF.

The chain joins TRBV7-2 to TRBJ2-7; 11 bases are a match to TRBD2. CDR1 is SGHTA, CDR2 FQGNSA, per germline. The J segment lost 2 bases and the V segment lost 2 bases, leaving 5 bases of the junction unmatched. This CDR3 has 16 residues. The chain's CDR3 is CASSLYSGRGTYEQYF. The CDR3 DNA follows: TGTGCCAGCAGCTTATATAGCGGGAGGGGTACCTACGAGCAGTACTTC.

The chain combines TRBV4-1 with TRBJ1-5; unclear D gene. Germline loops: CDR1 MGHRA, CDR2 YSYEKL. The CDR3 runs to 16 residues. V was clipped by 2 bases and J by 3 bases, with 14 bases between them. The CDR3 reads CASSQWYRDPNQPQHF. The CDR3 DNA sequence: TGCGCCAGCAGCCAATGGTATAGGGATCCCAATCAGCCCCAGCATTTT.

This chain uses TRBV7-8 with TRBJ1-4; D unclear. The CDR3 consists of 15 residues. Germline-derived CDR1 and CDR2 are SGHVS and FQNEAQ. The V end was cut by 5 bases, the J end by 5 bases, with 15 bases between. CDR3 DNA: TGTGCCAGCAGCATCTCCTCCGTCAGCAATGAAAAACTGTTTTTT. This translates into CASSISSVSNEKLFF.

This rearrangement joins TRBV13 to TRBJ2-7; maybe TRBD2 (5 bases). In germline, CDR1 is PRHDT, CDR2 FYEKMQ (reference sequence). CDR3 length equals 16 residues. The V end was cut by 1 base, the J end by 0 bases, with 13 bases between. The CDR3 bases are TGTGCCAGCAGCTTAGCGGCGGACTTTAGCTCCTACGAGCAGTACTTC. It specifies CASSLAADFSSYEQYF.

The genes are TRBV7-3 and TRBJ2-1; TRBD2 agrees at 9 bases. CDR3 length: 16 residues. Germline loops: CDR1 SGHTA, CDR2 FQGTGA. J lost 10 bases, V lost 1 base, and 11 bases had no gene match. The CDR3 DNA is TGTGCCAGCAGCTTAATGATGGCGGGAGGGGTAAGGGAGCAGTTCTTC. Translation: CASSLMMAGGVREQFF.

The CDR3 DNA reads TGTGCCAGTTCGGGACAGTATAATTCACCCCTCCACTTT. Residues: CASSGQYNSPLHF. The gene calls are TRBV19 and TRBJ1-6, with TRBD1 identical over 7 bases. The CDR3 length is 13 residues. In germline, CDR1 is LNHDA, CDR2 SQIVND (reference sequence). J was trimmed by 4 bases and V by 8 bases; bases with no gene match: 2.

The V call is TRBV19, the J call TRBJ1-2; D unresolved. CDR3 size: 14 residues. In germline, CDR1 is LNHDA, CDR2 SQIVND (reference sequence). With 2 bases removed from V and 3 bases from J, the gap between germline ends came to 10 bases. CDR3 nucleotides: TGTGCCAGTAGTATAAGGGCAGCATACTATGGCTACACCTTC. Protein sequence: CASSIRAAYYGYTF.

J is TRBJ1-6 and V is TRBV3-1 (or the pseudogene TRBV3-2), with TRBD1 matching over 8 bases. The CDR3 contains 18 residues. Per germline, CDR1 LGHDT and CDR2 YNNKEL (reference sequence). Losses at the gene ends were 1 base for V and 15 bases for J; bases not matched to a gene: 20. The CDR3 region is CASSQAHPGGATAPVLHF. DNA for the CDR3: TGTGCCAGCAGCCAAGCCCACCCAGGGGGCGCCACCGCTCCGGTCCTCCACTTT.

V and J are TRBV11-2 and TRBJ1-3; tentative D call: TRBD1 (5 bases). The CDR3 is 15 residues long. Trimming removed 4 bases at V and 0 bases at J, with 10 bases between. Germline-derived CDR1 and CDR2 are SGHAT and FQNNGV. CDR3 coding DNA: TGTGCCAGCAGCTACGGGACTCTCTCTGGAAACACCATATATTTT. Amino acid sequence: CASSYGTLSGNTIYF. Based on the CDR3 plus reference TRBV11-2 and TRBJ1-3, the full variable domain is EAGVAQSPRYKIIEKRQSVAFWCNPISGHATLYWYQQILGQGPKLLIQFQNNGVVDDSQLPKDRFSAERLKGVDSTLKIQPAKLEDSAVYLCASSYGTLSGNTIYFGEGSWLTVV.